The entry below describes one T cell receptor (beta chain). Its specificity is unknown. In TCRdb, the reads were re-called with MiXCR into one record per CDR3 protein. This repertoire shows 800,000 to 950,000 distinct CDR3 sequences, over 25% found once; its top ten account for about an eighth. The data derive from a study of T cell repertoires in cytomegalovirus infection. Study-wide context: Well-studied HLA-B-restricted epitopes and recently identified HLA-C-restricted epitopes of CMV were both used in the study. Matching HLA type and CMV infection were both indicated by public TCR beta signatures. Study-level points and caveats: Across the ex vivo response, the dominant clonotypes were HLA-C-restricted CMV-specific TCR beta clonotypes.

This receptor was taken from a human donor in good health (CMV status not recorded). Some clones in this sample may be carry-over from other donors' samples. Sequences were derived from cultured CD8+ T cells from PBMCs, sampled from culture after CMV antigen stimulation.

Here the CDR3 reads CASSLVNRGLNTEAFF. The CDR3 bases are TGTGCCAGCAGCTTAGTTAACAGGGGCCTGAACACTGAAGCTTTCTTT. The rearrangement uses TRBV7-6 and TRBJ1-1; the match to TRBD1 covers 7 bases. V dropped 1 base and J dropped 0; count of bases not matched to a gene: 5. Germline loops: CDR1 SGHVS, CDR2 FNYEAQ. This CDR3 is built from 16 residues.